Shown below are 18 T cell receptor beta chains from a single sample sequenced in a study of human T cells and chemical hapten exposure. TCRdb itself ran the RACE reads through MiXCR, one entry per CDR3 protein. Here the sample spans 50,000 to 65,000 distinct CDR3 sequences, approximately 10% being singletons. As for time point: pre-sensitization, week 0. Noted treatment: therapeutic diphenylcyclopropenone sensitization with weekly scalp DPC. The starting material was whole blood, obtained in connection with sensitization to the hapten diphenylcyclopropenone (DPC). The source of these receptors is a middle-aged woman with alopecia areata. Some clones in this sample may be carry-over from other donors' samples.

This clonotype was observed a single time. A much bigger clone sits one base away, suggesting this may be a read error. The rearrangement joins TRBV15 to TRBJ1-5; D is uncertain. This CDR3 is built from 12 residues. CDR1 LNHNV and CDR2 YYDKDF come from the germline V gene (reference sequence). Written as DNA, the CDR3 is TGTGTCACCGGCAGGATAAATCAGCCCCAGCATTTT. Protein product: CVTGRINQPQHF. The full variable domain, its missing parts supplied by reference TRBV15 and TRBJ1-5, is DAMVIQNPRYQVTQFGKPVTLSCSQTLNHNVMYWYQQKSSQAPKLLFHYYDKDFNNEADTPDNFQSRRPNTSFCFLDIRSPGLGDTAMYLCVTGRINQPQHFGDGTRLSIL.

This clonotype was seen ten or more times. Written as DNA, the CDR3 is TGCAGTGCAGCCGGGACACAACCCAGTATAAACTATTCACCCCTCCACTTT. Protein: CSAAGTQPSINYSPLHF. The gene calls are TRBV20-1 and TRBJ1-6, with D perhaps matching TRBD1 (6 bases). Trimming shortened V by 6 bases and J by 8 bases, and 26 bases separated the two germline ends. The germline V gene encodes CDR1 DFQATT and CDR2 SNEGSKA (reference sequence). This CDR3 region has 17 residues.

This clonotype came up many times. The chain links TRBV3-1 to TRBJ2-7, with D unclear. V lost 1 base and J lost 6, with 10 bases in between. The germline gives CDR1 LGHDT, CDR2 YNNKEL (reference sequence). This CDR3 comprises 13 residues. The CDR3, as DNA: TGTGCCAGCAGCCAAGGCTTATTGTCCGAGCAGTACTTC. Translation: CASSQGLLSEQYF.

This clonotype was seen ten or more times. The chain carries TRBV13 and TRBJ2-5; D is perhaps TRBD1 (6 bases). CDR1 and CDR2 from the germline V gene are PRHDT and FYEKMQ (reference sequence). This CDR3 comprises 14 residues. Trimming left V 2 bases short and J 0 bases short, with 7 bases between. The CDR3 DNA reads as TGTGCCAGCAGCTTAAAGGGGGACCAAGAGACCCAGTACTTC. Residues: CASSLKGDQETQYF.

This chain links TRBV7-2 with TRBJ2-1; 7 nucleotides agree with TRBD1. The V and J ends lost 4 bases and 0 bases, in that order; junction bases with no gene match: 3. Germline CDR1 and CDR2: SGHTA and FQGNSA. The CDR3 has 15 amino acids. The CDR3 sequence is CASSSTGSSYNEQFF. The CDR3, as DNA: TGTGCCAGCAGCTCGACAGGGAGCTCCTACAATGAGCAGTTCTTC.

This clonotype was counted many times. The chain joins TRBV5-5 to TRBJ1-1; perhaps TRBD1 as D (5 bases). Between the trimmed V and J ends, which lost 5 bases and 0 bases, there was a span of 8 bases. This CDR3 has 13 residues. Germline V gene sequence: CDR1 SGHKS, CDR2 YYEKEE (reference sequence). The CDR3, as DNA: TGTGCCAGCAGAGGGGACTTGAACACTGAAGCTTTCTTT. This gives the protein CASRGDLNTEAFF.

The rearrangement joins TRBV7-2 to TRBJ1-3, with D possibly TRBD1 on 6 matching bases. Deletions cut 1 base from V and 6 bases from J, with 13 bases between. This CDR3 has 15 residues. Germline CDR1 SGHTA, CDR2 FQGNSA. CDR3 residues: CASSLVGGALNTIYF. Written as DNA, the CDR3 is TGTGCCAGCAGCTTAGTTGGGGGCGCCTTAAACACCATATATTTT.

This clonotype showed up many times. This rearrangement joins TRBV6-2 or TRBV6-3 to TRBJ1-4; a possible D gene is TRBD1 (5 bases). Germline assignment: CDR1 MNHEY and CDR2 SVGEGT. The germline V and J ends were trimmed by 7 bases and 4 bases, with 13 bases remaining between them. This CDR3 is built from 14 residues. The CDR3 spells CASKKGSLNEKLFF. DNA of the CDR3: TGTGCCAGCAAGAAGGGGAGTCTTAATGAAAAACTGTTTTTT.

The table lists this clonotype with many counts. This sequence joins TRBV9 and TRBJ1-2; 10 nucleotides align to TRBD1. The CDR3 consists of 14 residues. The trim removed 4 bases at V and 2 bases at J, leaving 2 bases unmatched. Germline V gene lookup returns CDR1 SGDLS and CDR2 YYNGEE. The CDR3 sequence is CASSKGQGNYGYTF. Here the CDR3 DNA reads TGTGCCAGCAGCAAGGGACAGGGGAACTATGGCTACACCTTC.

The table lists this clonotype with many counts. In DNA form, the CDR3 reads TGTGCCAGCAGTCCCGCCCCAGGGAGGGTGGCAGATACGCAGTATTTT. It translates to CASSPAPGRVADTQYF. The chain couples TRBV27 to TRBJ2-3; 7 bases align to TRBD2. CDR1 is MNHEY and CDR2 is SMNVEV in the germline V gene (reference sequence). V lost 5 bases to trimming and J lost 4 bases; unmatched junction nucleotides: 12. The CDR3 loop spans 16 amino acids.

The table lists this clonotype with a few counts. This sequence joins TRBV3-1 and TRBJ1-6, with D possibly TRBD1 on 5 matching bases. V lost 4 bases and J 6 bases, leaving 10 bases between the germline ends. Per the germline V gene, CDR1 is LGHDT and CDR2 is YNNKEL (reference sequence). The CDR3 runs 14 residues. CDR3 sequence (DNA): TGTGCCAGCAGCCTCCCGGGGGTTAATTCACCCCTCCACTTT. It is translated as CASSLPGVNSPLHF. The full variable domain, rest sourced from reference TRBV3-1 and TRBJ1-6, is DTAVSQTPKYLVTQMGNDKSIKCEQNLGHDTMYWYKQDSKKFLKIMFSYNNKELIINETVPNRFSPKSPDKAHLNLHINSLELGDSAVYFCASSLPGVNSPLHFGNGTRLTVT.

This clonotype was detected ten times or more. The chain links TRBV7-6 to TRBJ2-5; perhaps D is TRBD1 or TRBD2 (6 bases each). Trimming removed 2 bases at V and 4 bases at J, with 17 bases between. The CDR3 length is 16 residues. The germline V gene encodes CDR1 SGHVS and CDR2 FNYEAQ. The CDR3 loop reads CASSLSSVQGGETQYF. CDR3 nucleotides: TGTGCCAGCAGCTTATCTTCTGTACAGGGAGGAGAGACCCAGTACTTC.

This clonotype was detected ten times or more. V usage is TRBV11-3 and J usage is TRBJ2-1; 8 nucleotides align to TRBD1. Trimming removed 1 base from V and 5 bases from J; junction bases left unmatched: 4. The CDR3 loop spans 15 amino acids. Germline V gene lookup returns CDR1 SGHNT and CDR2 YENEEA. The CDR3 spells CASSLGQGTHNEQFF. For the CDR3, the DNA is TGTGCCAGCAGCTTAGGACAGGGGACCCACAATGAGCAGTTCTTC.

The chain joins TRBV28 to TRBJ2-7; a weak D match, TRBD2 (5 bases). Germline V CDR1 and CDR2: MDHEN, SYDVKM. The length of the CDR3 is 13 residues. The CDR3 DNA reads TGTGCTAGCGAACCCCGCGGTTTATACGAGCAGTACTTC. It codes for CASEPRGLYEQYF.

The sample holds one count of this clonotype. A read error may be the cause here, since a much bigger clone is one base away. The CDR3 DNA reads TGCAGCGTCCCCGATGGCGGTACCACAGATACGCAGTATTTT. Protein: CSVPDGGTTDTQYF. This chain connects TRBV29-1 to TRBJ2-3; D is ambiguous. Germline V CDR1 and CDR2: SQVTM, ANQGSEA. Trimming pared 6 bases from V and 2 bases from J, leaving 15 bases between. The CDR3 contains 14 residues.

This clonotype was counted at least ten times. V gene TRBV6-2 or TRBV6-3 combines with J gene TRBJ2-1, with D perhaps matching TRBD1 or TRBD2 (6 bases each). Germline-derived CDR1 and CDR2 are MNHEY and SVGEGT. V was shortened by 7 bases and J by 4 bases, with 23 bases between the two germline ends. The CDR3 consists of 17 residues. This CDR3 is CASTLRGPRGPYNEQFF. DNA of the CDR3: TGTGCCAGCACCCTTCGGGGCCCCCGGGGGCCTTACAATGAGCAGTTCTTC.

The chain combines TRBV5-1 with TRBJ2-3; no definite D call. The CDR3 is 11 amino acids. Per germline, CDR1 SGHRS and CDR2 YFSETQ. Trimming stripped 0 bases from V and 6 bases from J, with 2 bases between. CDR3 protein: CASSLDDTQYF. In DNA form, the CDR3 reads TGCGCCAGCAGCTTGGACGATACGCAGTATTTT.

Many counts were recorded for this clonotype. The genes are TRBV12-3 or TRBV12-4 and TRBJ2-5; D possibly corresponds to TRBD2 (5 bases). This CDR3 has 13 amino acids. The V end was cut by 5 bases, the J end by 4 bases, with 11 bases between. As DNA, the CDR3 is TGTGCCAGCAGTCTCTCCGGGGTAGAGACCCAGTACTTC. Its protein is CASSLSGVETQYF.